The next 27 T cell receptor beta chains were all read from a single sample in a study of blood T cell repertoires in COVID-19. Repertoires were generated with immunoSEQ multiplex PCR, while TCRdb's copy carries only in-frame clones and drops some. The repertoire consists of about 62,000 clones, with around 91% occurring once and the leading ten covering 18%. The specimen was peripheral blood. The receptors come from a woman aged 55-75 years with COVID-19, enrolled during active disease.

The CDR3 coding sequence is TGCGCCAGCAGCCGCGCAGGTGAAGGGAACACTGAAGCTTTCTTT. Protein product: CASSRAGEGNTEAFF. J is TRBJ1-1 and V is TRBV5-1; no reliable D call. Trimming cost V 4 bases and J 1 base, with 14 bases left between them. From germline, CDR1 is SGHRS and CDR2 YFSETQ. The CDR3 runs 15 residues.

This chain links TRBV7-2 with TRBJ1-6; TRBD1 matches 7 bases. The germline CDR1 and CDR2 sequences are SGHTA and FQGNSA. The junction had 9 bases not matched to a gene; V was cut back by 4 bases and J by 9 bases. CDR3 length: 15 amino acids. The CDR3 spells CASSSRQGRGSPLHF. Written as DNA, the CDR3 is TGTGCCAGCAGCTCAAGACAGGGACGCGGTTCACCCCTCCACTTT.

The rearrangement uses TRBV11-2 and TRBJ2-5; no firm D call. Germline loops: CDR1 SGHAT, CDR2 FQNNGV. This CDR3 spans 12 amino acids. Trimming took 5 bases from V and 0 from J, leaving 4 bases between them. The CDR3 DNA is TGTGCCAGCAGCCCGTACCAAGAGACCCAGTACTTC. This codes for CASSPYQETQYF.

The V gene is TRBV7-2, the J gene TRBJ2-1; 7 bases are shared with TRBD2. The germline gives CDR1 SGHTA, CDR2 FQGNSA. J gave up 4 bases and V 1 base, and 7 bases lay outside the gene matches. The CDR3 spans 16 residues. The DNA for the CDR3 is TGTGCCAGCAGCTTAGAGGGACTACCTACATACAATGAGCAGTTCTTC. Its protein product is CASSLEGLPTYNEQFF.

This chain uses TRBV6-5 with TRBJ2-1; 12 bases fit TRBD2. Trimming took 7 bases from V and 10 from J; bases not matched to a gene: 8. CDR1 is MNHEY and CDR2 is SVGAGI in the germline V gene. The CDR3 has 14 amino acids. CDR3 residues: CASTPSGRGGEQFF. The CDR3 DNA sequence: TGTGCCAGCACCCCTAGCGGGAGGGGCGGAGAGCAGTTCTTC.

The rearrangement links TRBV18 to TRBJ1-2; tentative D call: TRBD1 (6 bases). Germline lookup yields CDR1 KGHSH and CDR2 LQKENI. The CDR3 extends over 15 amino acids. Deletions cut 2 bases from V and 8 bases from J, with 18 bases between. CDR3 coding DNA: TGTGCCAGCTCACCAGACCAGGGGTTCGGTCGGGGCTACACCTTC. Translation: CASSPDQGFGRGYTF.

This chain joins TRBV28 and TRBJ2-2, with TRBD2 matching over 11 bases. This CDR3 spans 16 amino acids. Germline V CDR1 and CDR2: MDHEN, SYDVKM. After removal of 7 bases from V and 1 base from J, the junction contained 5 bases not matched to a gene. Here the CDR3 DNA reads TGTGCCAGCAACCGACTAGCGGGGATGAACACCGGGGAGCTGTTTTTT. Translating it yields CASNRLAGMNTGELFF. The whole variable domain, remainder taken from reference TRBV28 and TRBJ2-2, is DVKVTQSSRYLVKRTGEKVFLECVQDMDHENMFWYRQDPGLGLRLIYFSYDVKMKEKGDIPEGYSVSREKKERFSLILESASTNQTSMYLCASNRLAGMNTGELFFGEGSRLTVL.

This rearrangement joins TRBV5-1 to TRBJ1-5; 10 nucleotides align to TRBD1. Germline loops: CDR1 SGHRS, CDR2 YFSETQ. This CDR3 region has 14 residues. Trimming at V came to 3 bases and at J to 7 bases, leaving 4 bases not matched to a gene. The DNA for the CDR3 is TGCGCCAGCAGCTCCGGGACAGGGGTACAGCCCCAGCATTTT. It specifies CASSSGTGVQPQHF.

The chain carries TRBV5-5 and TRBJ2-7, with 10 positions matching TRBD2. Germline loops: CDR1 SGHKS, CDR2 YYEKEE (reference sequence). The CDR3 contains 15 residues. V dropped 5 bases and J dropped 3; count of bases not matched to a gene: 8. Here the CDR3 reads CASRDGTSVYYEQYF. CDR3 DNA: TGTGCCAGCAGGGACGGGACTAGCGTATACTACGAGCAGTACTTC.

The CDR3 spells CASSFPTGDYAEQYF. The CDR3 DNA is TGTGCCAGCAGTTTCCCGACAGGTGATTACGCCGAGCAGTACTTC. The chain is built from TRBV28 and TRBJ2-7; tentative D call: TRBD1 (6 bases). In germline, CDR1 is MDHEN, CDR2 SYDVKM. The length of the CDR3 is 15 residues. V lost 3 bases, J lost 6 bases, and 18 bases lay in between.

The J gene is TRBJ1-5, the V gene TRBV28, with TRBD1 as a possible D gene (5 bases). Germline V CDR1 and CDR2: MDHEN, SYDVKM. The CDR3 has 13 residues. V lost 7 bases, J lost 6 bases, and 13 bases lay in between. CDR3 coding DNA: TGTGCCAGCACCCCGGGGGGTCGTCAGCCCCAGCATTTT. Protein sequence: CASTPGGRQPQHF.

V and J are TRBV7-2 and TRBJ2-7; TRBD1 aligns across 10 bases. The CDR3 sequence is 14 residues long. Per germline, CDR1 SGHTA and CDR2 FQGNSA. V dropped 5 bases and J dropped 3; count of bases not matched to a gene: 4. CDR3 loop: CASSKGQGFYEQYF. CDR3 coding DNA: TGTGCCAGCAGCAAGGGACAGGGGTTCTACGAGCAGTACTTC. Using reference TRBV7-2 and TRBJ2-7 for the parts outside the CDR3, the full variable domain is GAGVSQSPSNKVTEKGKDVELRCDPISGHTALYWYRQSLGQGLEFLIYFQGNSAPDKSGLPSDRFSAERTGGSVSTLTIQRTQQEDSAVYLCASSKGQGFYEQYFGPGTRLTVT.

The chain recombines TRBV24-1 with TRBJ2-7; D is undetermined. Germline CDR1 reads KGHDR; CDR2 reads SFDVKD. Trimming removed 4 bases at V and 1 base at J, with 16 bases between. There are 16 residues in the CDR3. Here the CDR3 reads CATSEARGYPSYEQYF. CDR3 nucleotide sequence: TGTGCCACCAGTGAAGCTAGAGGATACCCTTCCTACGAGCAGTACTTC.

This chain uses TRBV2 with TRBJ1-2; weak D call: TRBD1 (6 bases). The CDR3 covers 12 residues. Germline loops: CDR1 SNHLY, CDR2 FYNNEI. The V gene lost 6 bases and the J gene lost 6 bases, with 11 bases spanning the gap. The CDR3 DNA reads TGTGCCAGCAGACCGGACAGAAATGGCTACACCTTC. Its translation is CASRPDRNGYTF.

V usage is TRBV27 and J usage is TRBJ2-7; 11 nucleotides line up with TRBD2. The germline gives CDR1 MNHEY, CDR2 SMNVEV (reference sequence). The CDR3 length is 15 residues. V trimming: 4 bases; J trimming: 2 bases; junction bases outside the gene matches: 4. CDR3 region: CASSSGTSGAYEQYF. Here the CDR3 DNA reads TGTGCCAGCAGTTCAGGGACTAGCGGAGCCTACGAGCAGTACTTC.

V and J are TRBV19 and TRBJ2-5; D is uncertain. CDR1 is LNHDA, CDR2 SQIVND, per germline (reference sequence). The V end was cut by 5 bases, the J end by 0 bases, with 10 bases between. The CDR3 is made up of 14 amino acids. CDR3 amino acids: CASSPFEYQETQYF. For the CDR3, the DNA is TGTGCCAGTAGTCCCTTCGAGTACCAAGAGACCCAGTACTTC.

CDR3 amino acids: CASSSRGLARDNEQFF. The DNA of the CDR3 is TGTGCCAGTAGTTCAAGAGGACTAGCGCGAGACAATGAGCAGTTCTTC. The gene calls are TRBV19 and TRBJ2-1, with TRBD2 identical over 9 bases. The CDR3 extends over 16 amino acids. The ends lost 5 bases at V and 5 bases at J; junction bases unmatched: 10. In germline, CDR1 is LNHDA, CDR2 SQIVND (reference sequence).

This chain joins TRBV4-1 and TRBJ1-5; D perhaps matches TRBD1 (5 bases). The CDR3 contains 15 residues. V dropped 1 base and J dropped 1 base, with 8 bases sitting between them. Germline CDR1 reads MGHRA; CDR2 reads YSYEKL. The CDR3 sequence is CASSQGTTSNQPQHF. CDR3 DNA: TGCGCCAGCAGCCAAGGGACAACAAGCAATCAGCCCCAGCATTTT.

CDR3 DNA: TGTGCCAGTGGCGGGACAGACTTAAACACCATATATTTT. Amino acid sequence: CASGGTDLNTIYF. This chain connects TRBV19 to TRBJ1-3; 7 positions agree with TRBD1. From germline, CDR1 is LNHDA and CDR2 SQIVND (reference sequence). The CDR3 sequence is 13 residues long. Germline trimming cut 8 bases from V and 6 bases from J; bases unmatched to any gene: 7.

The rearrangement joins TRBV7-2 to TRBJ1-3, with TRBD1 as a possible D gene (5 bases). The CDR3 totals 15 residues. V lost 3 bases and J lost 0, with 9 bases in between. Looked up from germline, CDR1 is SGHTA and CDR2 is FQGNSA. CDR3: CASSFRARSGNTIYF. CDR3 sequence (DNA): TGTGCCAGCAGCTTCAGGGCTCGCTCTGGAAACACCATATATTTT.

This clone has just a few counts. V and J are TRBV29-1 and TRBJ2-1; tentatively, D is TRBD2 (6 bases). The V gene lost 7 bases and the J gene lost 0 bases, with 19 bases spanning the gap. CDR3 size: 16 residues. CDR1 and CDR2 from the germline V gene are SQVTM and ANQGSEA. The CDR3 region is CSADRWAGSSYNEQFF. CDR3 nucleotide sequence: TGCAGCGCCGACCGGTGGGCGGGGAGCTCCTACAATGAGCAGTTCTTC.

Notes on this clone: Other nucleotide sequences in the sample specify the same CDR3. The CDR3 sequence is CASSPRGGYGYTF. CDR3 coding DNA: TGTGCCAGCAGCCCCCGCGGGGGCTATGGCTACACCTTC. The V and J genes are TRBV5-4 and TRBJ1-2, with D possibly TRBD1 on 5 matching bases. Germline lookup yields CDR1 SGHNT and CDR2 YYREEE (reference sequence). V was trimmed by 4 bases and J by 4 bases, leaving 11 bases between them. The CDR3 is 13 amino acids.

The gene calls are TRBV24-1 and TRBJ2-1, with 13 bases matching TRBD2. Germline values: CDR1 KGHDR, CDR2 SFDVKD. Trimming cost V 4 bases and J 8 bases; bases outside gene matches: 7. The CDR3 totals 16 residues. The chain's CDR3 is CATSDATSGRRDEQFF. The CDR3 DNA reads as TGTGCCACCAGTGACGCGACTAGCGGGAGGAGGGATGAGCAGTTCTTC.

The chain is built from TRBV7-8 and TRBJ2-7, with 8 bases that match TRBD2. V shed 1 base, J shed 0 bases, and the junction held 8 bases outside the gene matches. The CDR3 length is 17 residues. Germline CDR1 SGHVS, CDR2 FQNEAQ. The CDR3 sequence is CASSLVSAGGLSYEQYF. The CDR3 DNA sequence: TGTGCCAGCAGCTTAGTTTCCGCGGGAGGCCTCTCCTACGAGCAGTACTTC.

The V gene is TRBV30, the J gene TRBJ2-5; 10 positions agree with TRBD1. Looked up from germline, CDR1 is GTSNPN and CDR2 is SVGIG (reference sequence). The ends lost 2 bases at V and 4 bases at J; junction bases unmatched: 16. CDR3 length equals 18 residues. The CDR3: CAWSPDPRDRGPRETQYF. DNA of the CDR3: TGTGCCTGGAGTCCAGACCCCCGGGACAGGGGTCCCCGAGAGACCCAGTACTTC.

This clone was picked up one time. The V gene is TRBV28, the J gene TRBJ2-1; possibly TRBD2 for D (6 bases). The CDR3 runs to 14 residues. Trimming took off 5 bases at V and 8 bases at J, with 16 bases between the two ends. Germline values: CDR1 MDHEN, CDR2 SYDVKM. CDR3 in amino acids: CASSKPRGGDEQFF. Written as DNA, the CDR3 is TGTGCCAGCAGTAAACCGAGGGGCGGGGATGAGCAGTTCTTC.

The J gene is TRBJ1-1, the V gene TRBV7-9; D gene ambiguous. Germline V gene lookup returns CDR1 SEHNR and CDR2 FQNEAQ (reference sequence). Trimming left V 2 bases short and J 1 base short, with 11 bases between. This CDR3 region has 15 residues. The CDR3 nucleotides read TGTGCCAGCAGCTTACCCCCCCCACAGAACACTGAAGCTTTCTTT. Translating it yields CASSLPPPQNTEAFF.